This TCR beta chain derives from a study of blood T cell repertoires in COVID-19. About the study: Acute and convalescent COVID-19 samples came from the United States, Italy and Spain.

J lost 3 bases, V lost 8 bases, and 9 bases had no gene match. This CDR3 comprises 14 residues. Germline values: CDR1 SEHNR, CDR2 FQNEAQ (reference sequence). Per the authors' pipeline: Reference gene primer amplification gave estimated nucleated cell counts. Libraries were prepared by immunoSEQ multiplex PCR; TCRdb keeps only in-frame clonotypes and omits some of them. The V and J calls and clone size come from that table; D and trimming were worked out from the DNA. The table has tens of thousands of clones, 65% to 85% seen once. The clonotype originates from a woman aged 80 or older with acute or convalescent COVID-19. The V gene is TRBV7-9, the J gene TRBJ1-2; TRBD1 aligns across 7 bases. Sequencing was done on a sample of peripheral blood. As DNA, the CDR3 is TGTGCCAGCGTTGCGACAGGGAAGGACTATGGCTACACCTTC. It translates to CASVATGKDYGYTF.